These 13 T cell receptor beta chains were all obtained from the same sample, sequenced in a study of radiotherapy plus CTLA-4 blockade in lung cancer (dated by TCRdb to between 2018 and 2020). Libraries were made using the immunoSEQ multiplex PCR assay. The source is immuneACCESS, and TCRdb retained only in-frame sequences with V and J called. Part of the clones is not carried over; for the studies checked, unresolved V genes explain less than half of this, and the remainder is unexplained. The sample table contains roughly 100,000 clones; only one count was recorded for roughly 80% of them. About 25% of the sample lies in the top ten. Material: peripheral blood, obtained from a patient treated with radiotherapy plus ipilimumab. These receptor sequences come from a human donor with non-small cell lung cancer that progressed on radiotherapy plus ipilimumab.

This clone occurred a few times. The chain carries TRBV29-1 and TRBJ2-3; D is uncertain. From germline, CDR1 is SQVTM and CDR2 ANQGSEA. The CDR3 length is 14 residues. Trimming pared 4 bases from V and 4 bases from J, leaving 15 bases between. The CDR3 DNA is TGCAGCGTTGGGGTTGTTACTGGCGCAGATACGCAGTATTTT. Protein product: CSVGVVTGADTQYF.

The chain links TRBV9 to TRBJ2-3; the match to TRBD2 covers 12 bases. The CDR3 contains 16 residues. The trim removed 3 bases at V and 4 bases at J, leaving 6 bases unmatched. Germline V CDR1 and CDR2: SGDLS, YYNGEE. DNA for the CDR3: TGTGCCAGCAGCGCCAGGTCTAGCGGGAGGGCAGATACGCAGTATTTT. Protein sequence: CASSARSSGRADTQYF.

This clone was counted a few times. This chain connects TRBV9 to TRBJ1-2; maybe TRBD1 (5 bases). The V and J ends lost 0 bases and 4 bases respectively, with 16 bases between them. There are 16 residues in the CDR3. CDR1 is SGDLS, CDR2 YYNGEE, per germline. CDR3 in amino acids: CASSVVGDALGYGYTF. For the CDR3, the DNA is TGTGCCAGCAGCGTAGTGGGGGACGCGCTGGGCTATGGCTACACCTTC. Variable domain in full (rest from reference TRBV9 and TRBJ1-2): DSGVTQTPKHLITATGQRVTLRCSPRSGDLSVYWYQQSLDQGLQFLIQYYNGEERAKGNILERFSAQQFPDLHSELNLSSLELGDSALYFCASSVVGDALGYGYTFGSGTRLTVV.

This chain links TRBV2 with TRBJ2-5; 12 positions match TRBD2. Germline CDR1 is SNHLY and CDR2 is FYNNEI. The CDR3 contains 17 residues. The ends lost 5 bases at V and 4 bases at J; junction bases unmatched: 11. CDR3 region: CASSSGLAGTVGETQYF. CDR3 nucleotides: TGTGCCAGCAGTTCAGGACTAGCGGGAACGGTAGGAGAGACCCAGTACTTC.

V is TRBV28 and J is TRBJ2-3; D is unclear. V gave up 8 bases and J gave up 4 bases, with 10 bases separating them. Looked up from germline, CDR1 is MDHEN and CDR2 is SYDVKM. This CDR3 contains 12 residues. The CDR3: CASFSNPDTQYF. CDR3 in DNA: TGTGCCAGCTTCAGCAATCCAGATACGCAGTATTTT.

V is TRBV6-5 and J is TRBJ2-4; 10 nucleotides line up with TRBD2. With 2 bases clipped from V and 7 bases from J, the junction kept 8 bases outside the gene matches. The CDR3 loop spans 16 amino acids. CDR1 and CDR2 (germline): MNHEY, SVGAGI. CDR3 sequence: CASSYKVAGGSNIQYF. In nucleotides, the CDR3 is TGTGCCAGCAGTTACAAGGTAGCGGGAGGTTCGAACATTCAGTACTTC.

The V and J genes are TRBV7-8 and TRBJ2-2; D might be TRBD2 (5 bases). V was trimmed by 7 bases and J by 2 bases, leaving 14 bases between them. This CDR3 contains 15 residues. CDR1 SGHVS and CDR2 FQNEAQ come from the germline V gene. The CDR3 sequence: CASNLLRDNTGELFF. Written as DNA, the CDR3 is TGTGCCAGCAACCTTCTACGGGATAACACCGGGGAGCTGTTTTTT.

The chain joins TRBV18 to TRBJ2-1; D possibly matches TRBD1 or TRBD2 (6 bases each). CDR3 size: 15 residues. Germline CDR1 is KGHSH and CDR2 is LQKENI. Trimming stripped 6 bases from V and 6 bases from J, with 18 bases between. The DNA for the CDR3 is TGTGCCAGCTCTCTAGGACCAGGGGACTTCAATGAGCAGTTCTTC. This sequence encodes CASSLGPGDFNEQFF. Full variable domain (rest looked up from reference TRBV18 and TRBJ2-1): NAGVMQNPRHLVRRRGQEARLRCSPMKGHSHVYWYRQLPEEGLKFMVYLQKENIIDESGMPKERFSAEFPKEGPSILRIQQVVRGDSAAYFCASSLGPGDFNEQFFGPGTRLTVL.

CDR3 in amino acids: CASSLGGLIFPDTQYF. The CDR3 region has the DNA TGTGCCAGCAGCTTAGGGGGACTTATTTTCCCCGATACGCAGTATTTT. The V and J genes are TRBV11-2 and TRBJ2-3; D possibly corresponds to TRBD2 (6 bases). This CDR3 region has 16 residues. The ends were cut back, 1 base at V and 6 bases at J, with 17 bases in the middle. From germline, CDR1 is SGHAT and CDR2 FQNNGV.

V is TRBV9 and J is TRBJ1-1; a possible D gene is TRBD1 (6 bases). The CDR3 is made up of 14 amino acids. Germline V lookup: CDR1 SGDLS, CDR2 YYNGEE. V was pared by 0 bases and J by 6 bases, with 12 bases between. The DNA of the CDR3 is TGTGCCAGCAGCGTAGTGGGAGGGGGGCCTGAAGCTTTCTTT. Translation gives CASSVVGGGPEAFF.

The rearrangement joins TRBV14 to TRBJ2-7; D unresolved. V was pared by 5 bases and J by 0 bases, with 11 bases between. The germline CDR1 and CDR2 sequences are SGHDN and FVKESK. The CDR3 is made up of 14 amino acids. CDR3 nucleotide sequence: TGTGCCAGCAGCGGGTCAGAACGCTCCTACGAGCAGTACGTC. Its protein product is CASSGSERSYEQYV.

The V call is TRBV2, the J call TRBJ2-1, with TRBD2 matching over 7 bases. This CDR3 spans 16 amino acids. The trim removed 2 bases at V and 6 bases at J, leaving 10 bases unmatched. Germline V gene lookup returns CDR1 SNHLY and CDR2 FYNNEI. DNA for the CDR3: TGTGCCAGCAGTGAACAAGCGGGAATTTCTGGCAATGAGCAGTTCTTC. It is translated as CASSEQAGISGNEQFF. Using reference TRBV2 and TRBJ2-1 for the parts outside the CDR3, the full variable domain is EPEVTQTPSHQVTQMGQEVILRCVPISNHLYFYWYRQILGQKVEFLVSFYNNEISEKSEIFDDQFSVERPDGSNFTLKIRSTKLEDSAMYFCASSEQAGISGNEQFFGPGTRLTVL.

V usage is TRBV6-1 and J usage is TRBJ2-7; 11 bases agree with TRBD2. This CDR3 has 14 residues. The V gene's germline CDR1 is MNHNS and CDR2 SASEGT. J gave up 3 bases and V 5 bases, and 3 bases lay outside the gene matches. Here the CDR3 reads CASSSGLAVYEQYF. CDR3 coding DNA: TGTGCCAGCAGTTCGGGACTAGCGGTCTACGAGCAGTACTTC.